The present entry profiles one TCR beta chain with its context. This CDR3 is built from 13 residues. V was cut by 7 bases and J by 3 bases, with 12 bases left in between. Germline V gives CDR1 MDHEN, CDR2 SYDVKM. The sample originates from a study of blood T cell repertoires in COVID-19. Study-level information: Samples came from the United States, Italy and Spain, spanning acute and convalescent COVID-19.

In the authors' workflow: Amplified reference gene primers provided the basis for estimating nucleated cell counts. Assay used: immunoSEQ multiplex PCR; TCRdb lists only in-frame clones, some missing. D and trimming come from the DNA, and the V and J calls and clone size come from that table. This sample has around 58,000 clones, with around 90% found just once. Material: peripheral blood. The origin of this receptor is a woman aged 55 to 70 with active or convalescent COVID-19. The chain combines TRBV28 with TRBJ1-2, with D maybe TRBD1 (5 bases). CDR3 loop: CASIQGGDYGYTF. In DNA form, the CDR3 reads TGTGCCAGCATTCAGGGAGGCGACTATGGCTACACCTTC.